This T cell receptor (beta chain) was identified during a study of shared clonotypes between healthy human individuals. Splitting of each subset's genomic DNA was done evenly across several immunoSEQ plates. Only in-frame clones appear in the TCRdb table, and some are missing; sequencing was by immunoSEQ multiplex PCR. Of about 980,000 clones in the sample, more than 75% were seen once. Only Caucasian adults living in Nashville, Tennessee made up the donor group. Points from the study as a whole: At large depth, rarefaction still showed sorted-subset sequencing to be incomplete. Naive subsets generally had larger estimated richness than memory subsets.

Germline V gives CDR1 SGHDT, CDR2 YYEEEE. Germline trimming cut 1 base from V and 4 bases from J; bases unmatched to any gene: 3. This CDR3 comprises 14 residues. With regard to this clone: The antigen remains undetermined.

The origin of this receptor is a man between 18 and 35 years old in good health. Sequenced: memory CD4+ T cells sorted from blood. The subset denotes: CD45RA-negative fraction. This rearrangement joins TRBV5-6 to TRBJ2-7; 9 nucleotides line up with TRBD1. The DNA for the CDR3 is TGTGCCAGCAGCTTGCTGGGACAGGGTTACGAGCAGTACTTC. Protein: CASSLLGQGYEQYF.